This T cell receptor (beta chain) was recovered during a study of blood T cell repertoires in COVID-19. Study as a whole: Samples came from the United States, Italy and Spain, spanning acute and convalescent COVID-19. PBMCs, B-cell-depleted T cells, or T cells were the source of the cDNA or gDNA that made up the material.

Original data processing: Reference gene primer amplification gave nucleated cell count estimates. The assay was immunoSEQ multiplex PCR, and TCRdb's table has in-frame clones only and misses some. V, J and clone size were drawn from that table, and D and trimming were deduced from the DNA. The sample includes 100,000 to 150,000 clones, 85% of them seen just once. The V gene end was trimmed by 4 bases and the J gene end by 7 bases; junction bases not matched to a gene: 7. The germline CDR1 and CDR2 sequences are SGDLS and YYNGEE. This CDR3 has 16 amino acids. Sequences were obtained from peripheral blood. This clonotype was obtained from a man aged 60 to 75 with acute or convalescent COVID-19. This chain connects TRBV9 to TRBJ2-2, with 13 bases aligning to TRBD2. CDR3 nucleotides: TGTGCCAGCAGCCCACGGACTAGCGGGAGTTACGGGGAGCTGTTTTTT. Protein: CASSPRTSGSYGELFF.